A selection of T cell receptor beta chains follows, all from one sample in a study of blood T cell repertoires in COVID-19. Sequenced by immunoSEQ multiplex PCR; TCRdb stores in-frame clones only, minus some. The profile shows over 200,000 clones, about 83% of them singletons. Sequencing was performed on peripheral blood. The receptors here all came from a woman aged 25 to 39 with COVID-19, enrolled during active disease. Both conserved end residues are part of each CDR3. The order of the fields is D gene, J gene, CDR3 length, V gene, clone size, CDR3 DNA, CDR3 protein. D genes are given only for firm matches. Some rows mark clone size as missing; the rest say once, few, many or name a class of expanded clone.

>TRBD1|TRBJ2-7|14|TRBV5-1|NA
TGCGCCAGCAGCCCCGGGACAGGGAACTACGAGCAGTACTTC
CASSPGTGNYEQYF
>NA|TRBJ2-7|13|TRBV9|once
TGTGCCAGCAGCGTAGGGCTAGTCTACGAGCAGTACTTC
CASSVGLVYEQYF
>NA|TRBJ1-1|17|TRBV4-3|NA
TGCGCCAGCAGCCCATACGGTCAGGGAGGGGGGTTTGGTGAAGCTTTCTTT
CASSPYGQGGGFGEAFF
>TRBD1|TRBJ1-5|14|TRBV7-2|many
TGTGCCAGCAGCTTTGCAGGGGGCGGGCAGCCCCAGCATTTT
CASSFAGGGQPQHF
>NA|TRBJ2-3|16|TRBV27|NA
TGTGCCAGCATCGACACAAAGGGGAACCCCACAGATACGCAGTATTTT
CASIDTKGNPTDTQYF
>TRBD2|TRBJ2-1|15|TRBV25-1|once
TGTGCCAGCACTACCTCTAGCGGAGTTCACAATGAGCAGTTCTTC
CASTTSSGVHNEQFF
>NA|TRBJ2-4|18|TRBV19|NA
TGTGCCAGTAGTATTGGGGGGAGGATACACCTAGCCAAAAACATTCAGTACTTC
CASSIGGRIHLAKNIQYF
>NA|TRBJ1-2|16|TRBV27|NA
TGTGCCAGCAGTTTGGGGGGAACCGGGAAGGGGTATGGCTACACCTTC
CASSLGGTGKGYGYTF
>TRBD1|TRBJ1-4|14|TRBV6-5|NA
TGTGCCAGCAGTATGACAGGGGGAGATGAAAAACTGTTTTTT
CASSMTGGDEKLFF
>NA|TRBJ1-4|14|TRBV5-1|NA
TGCGCCAGCAGCTTGGGACAGCATAATGAAAAACTGTTTTTT
CASSLGQHNEKLFF
>NA|TRBJ2-7|12|TRBV4-3|NA
TGCGCCAGCAGCCAGACTAGGGGCGAGCAGTACTTC
CASSQTRGEQYF
>TRBD1|TRBJ1-4|14|TRBV2|NA
TGTGCCAGCAGGCCCGGGACAGCTAATGAAAAACTGTTTTTT
CASRPGTANEKLFF
>NA|TRBJ1-1|11|TRBV27|once
TGTGCGGCCTGGGGCCGCCTTGAAGCTTTCTTT
CAAWGRLEAFF
>TRBD2|TRBJ2-1|15|TRBV4-2|NA
TGTGCCAGCAGCCAAGACGGGACTAGCGGGTTAGAGCAGTTCTTC
CASSQDGTSGLEQFF
>NA|TRBJ1-5|15|TRBV29-1|NA
TGCAGCGTTGGGATCGGGGGAGGGGAGAATCAGCCCCAGCATTTT
CSVGIGGGENQPQHF
>NA|TRBJ1-6|15|TRBV6-2/TRBV6-3|many
TGTGCCAGCAGTTACGACGGTTCGGGAAGTTCACCCCTCCACTTT
CASSYDGSGSSPLHF
>TRBD1|TRBJ2-6|17|TRBV7-2|NA
TGTGCCAGCAGCCACCGGACAGGGCCACGCGGTGCCAACGTCCTGACTTTC
CASSHRTGPRGANVLTF
>NA|TRBJ2-7|15|TRBV6-2/TRBV6-3|NA
TGTGCCAGCAGTTATTACGAAGCCTATGCAAACGAGCAGTACTTC
CASSYYEAYANEQYF
>NA|TRBJ2-7|17|TRBV15|NA
TGTGCCACCAGCAGAGATTTAGGCCTAGCTCGAGGTTACGAGCAGTACTTC
CATSRDLGLARGYEQYF
>NA|TRBJ2-4|13|TRBV7-9|once
TGTGCCAGCAGCTTCAATCCGGGGGAGGTTCAGTACTTC
CASSFNPGEVQYF
>NA|TRBJ2-5|12|TRBV7-9|NA
TGTGCCAGCAGCTTATACACGATGCACCAGTACTTC
CASSLYTMHQYF
>NA|TRBJ2-7|13|TRBV21-1|NA
TGTGCCAGTAGGGGGGGCTCTTTCTACGAGCAGTACTTC
CASRGGSFYEQYF
>NA|TRBJ2-3|12|TRBV6-1|NA
TGTGCCAGCAGTGAAACAGGCTATACGCAGTATTTT
CASSETGYTQYF
>NA|TRBJ1-2|15|TRBV6-6|NA
TGTGCCAGCAGACCCATGGACAGAATAGAGTATGGCTACACCTTC
CASRPMDRIEYGYTF
>TRBD2|TRBJ2-1|16|TRBV5-6|NA
TGTGCCAGCCAGGGAGGGGCACTAGCGGGTACCAATGAGCAGTTCTTC
CASQGGALAGTNEQFF
>TRBD2|TRBJ2-7|13|TRBV10-3|NA
TGTGCCATCAGTGTAGGGGAGGGCTACGAGCAGTACTTC
CAISVGEGYEQYF
>NA|TRBJ2-3|16|TRBV14|NA
TGTGCCAGCAGCCATACCCCGGGACTTGGCCCACATACGCAGTATTTT
CASSHTPGLGPHTQYF
>TRBD1|TRBJ1-5|13|TRBV2|NA
TGTGCCAGCAACCAGGGGGGCAATCAGCCCCAGCATTTT
CASNQGGNQPQHF
>TRBD2|TRBJ2-7|14|TRBV30|NA
TGTGCCTGGAGTCCCGGGGGGGGAAAATACGAGCAGTACTTC
CAWSPGGGKYEQYF
>NA|TRBJ2-7|13|TRBV6-5|once
TGTGCCAGCAGCGACGGAGGGACCTACGAGCAGTACTTC
CASSDGGTYEQYF
>TRBD2|TRBJ2-7|16|TRBV5-1|NA
TGCGCCAGCAGCCAAAAGGGACTAGCGGGCTCCTACGAGCAGTACTTC
CASSQKGLAGSYEQYF
>NA|TRBJ2-2|15|TRBV6-5|NA
TGTGCCAGCAGCGCCCTCGGGGTGAACACCGGGGAGCTGTTTTTT
CASSALGVNTGELFF
>TRBD1|TRBJ1-1|14|TRBV6-5|once
TGTGCCAGCAGTCCGGGACAGGGGTGGTCGGAAGCTTTCTTT
CASSPGQGWSEAFF
>NA|TRBJ2-1|17|TRBV7-6|NA
TGTGCCAGCAGCTTAGTAGGTGGTCGGGAGTTGATGGATGAGCAGTTCTTC
CASSLVGGRELMDEQFF
>TRBD1|TRBJ2-2|16|TRBV2|NA
TGTGCCAGCAGTTCGACACAGGGGGCGAACACCGGGGAGCTGTTTTTT
CASSSTQGANTGELFF
>NA|TRBJ2-7|16|TRBV28|NA
TGTGCCAGCAGTTTATCGAGTTGGGGCAGGGCCTACGAGCAGTACTTC
CASSLSSWGRAYEQYF
>TRBD2|TRBJ2-7|16|TRBV5-1|NA
TGCGCCAGCAGCTTGGTCGGTAGCGGGACTACCTACGAGCAGTACTTC
CASSLVGSGTTYEQYF
>NA|TRBJ2-4|13|TRBV7-6|NA
TGTGCCAGCAGCCTTAGCGGCGGGGACATTCAGTACTTC
CASSLSGGDIQYF
>NA|TRBJ1-1|13|TRBV12-3/TRBV12-4|NA
TGTGCCAGCAGTTTGCGGGGTTACGATGAAGCTTTCTTT
CASSLRGYDEAFF
>TRBD2|TRBJ2-3|15|TRBV9|NA
TGTGCCAGCAGCGTAGCGGGGGGGCAATGGGATACGCAGTATTTT
CASSVAGGQWDTQYF
>NA|TRBJ1-1|13|TRBV27|NA
TGTGCCAGCAGTATCTCTCTGAACACTGAAGCTTTCTTT
CASSISLNTEAFF